What follows are 21 T cell receptor beta chains derived from one specimen sequenced in a study of blood T cell repertoires in COVID-19 (dated by TCRdb to 2019 to 2021). Library construction relied on the immunoSEQ multiplex PCR assay. TCRdb mirrors the immuneACCESS table, restricted to in-frame sequences. Some clones are absent from its copies; in checked studies, under half trace to an unresolved V gene, and the reason for the others is unknown. For this sample there are about 170,000 clones; approximately 87% appear just once. The top ten constitute under 4.5% of the sample. Sample: PBMCs or T cells enriched from blood (not recorded which). The receptors stem from a woman in her forties or fifties who had recovered from COVID-19.

The rearrangement links TRBV25-1 to TRBJ1-5; TRBD1 agrees at 7 bases. The junction had 3 bases not matched to a gene; V was cut back by 8 bases and J by 5 bases. The germline CDR1 and CDR2 sequences are MGHDK and SYGVNS. The CDR3 totals 12 residues. This CDR3 is CASSTGDQPQHF. The CDR3 region has the DNA TGTGCCAGCTCCACAGGGGATCAGCCCCAGCATTTT.

On this clone itself: One end of the junction varies from germline; a read error may be responsible. The chain couples TRBV10-3 to TRBJ2-1, with D tentatively TRBD2 (7 bases). The CDR3 length is 12 residues. Germline values: CDR1 ENHRY, CDR2 SYGVKD. The CDR3 spells CAISESGRGQLF. CDR3 DNA: TGTGCCATCAGTGAGTCGGGGCGGGGGCAGCTCTTC.

The chain is built from TRBV2 and TRBJ1-1; D is unresolved. Germline CDR1 is SNHLY and CDR2 is FYNNEI. V lost 7 bases and J 11 bases, leaving 23 bases between the germline ends. The CDR3 is made up of 14 amino acids. As DNA, the CDR3 is TGTGCCAGCAAACAATTAACCACCCAGAAAGTGGCTTTCTTT. As protein: CASKQLTTQKVAFF.

CDR3 loop: CASSPSVGMSYGYTF. CDR3 DNA sequence: TGTGCCAGCAGCCCCTCTGTGGGCATGAGCTATGGCTACACCTTC. The chain has TRBV5-5 and TRBJ1-2; D remains ambiguous. Germline values: CDR1 SGHKS, CDR2 YYEKEE (reference sequence). The CDR3 runs 15 residues. Trimming cost V 4 bases and J 4 bases, with 17 bases left between them. The variable domain in full, completed from reference TRBV5-5 and TRBJ1-2, reads DAGVTQSPTHLIKTRGQQVTLRCSPISGHKSVSWYQQVLGQGPQFIFQYYEKEERGRGNFPDRFSARQFPNYSSELNVNALLLGDSALYLCASSPSVGMSYGYTFGSGTRLTVV.

The V gene is TRBV19, the J gene TRBJ1-1; 9 bases align to TRBD1. Germline assignment: CDR1 LNHDA and CDR2 SQIVND (reference sequence). The CDR3 runs to 15 residues. Trimming at V came to 4 bases and at J to 5 bases, leaving 8 bases not matched to a gene. The CDR3 region is CASSTRQGGRTEAFF. Here the CDR3 DNA reads TGTGCCAGTAGTACGAGACAGGGGGGTAGGACTGAAGCTTTCTTT.

This clone showed up just a few times. This CDR3 is also generated by other DNA sequences in the sample. V usage is TRBV12-3 or TRBV12-4 and J usage is TRBJ2-1; no clear D gene. Trimming removed 2 bases from V and 5 bases from J, with 7 bases in between. The CDR3 runs 13 residues. CDR3 sequence (DNA): TGTGCCAGCAGTTTAACCCGAGACAATGAGCAGTTCTTC. As protein: CASSLTRDNEQFF.

This clone was counted between two and nine times. The chain links TRBV7-2 to TRBJ1-2; D perhaps matches TRBD1 (5 bases). The V end lost 6 bases, the J end lost 7 bases, and 15 bases lay between the germline ends. In germline, CDR1 is SGHTA, CDR2 FQGNSA. CDR3 length: 13 residues. CDR3 residues: CASRQQDLGGYTF. The CDR3 coding sequence is TGTGCCAGCAGACAACAGGACCTGGGTGGCTACACCTTC. The complete variable domain, with remaining parts taken from reference TRBV7-2 and TRBJ1-2, reads GAGVSQSPSNKVTEKGKDVELRCDPISGHTALYWYRQSLGQGLEFLIYFQGNSAPDKSGLPSDRFSAERTGGSVSTLTIQRTQQEDSAVYLCASRQQDLGGYTFGSGTRLTVV.

The table lists this clone with many counts. The junction differs from germline at one of its ends, possibly a read error. J is TRBJ1-5 and V is TRBV19; 8 bases map to TRBD1. This CDR3 has 16 residues. Germline CDR1 and CDR2: LNHDA and SQIVND (reference sequence). This chain's CDR3 is CASSERQGTPNKPQHF. The CDR3 nucleotides read TGTGCCAGTAGTGAGAGACAGGGGACTCCCAATAAGCCCCAGCATTTT.

This clone was seen a few times. The genes are TRBV29-1 and TRBJ1-1; 8 bases agree with TRBD1. With V trimmed by 7 bases and J by 3 bases, 10 bases remained unmatched. The CDR3 contains 14 residues. The germline V gene has CDR1 SQVTM and CDR2 ANQGSEA. CDR3 nucleotide sequence: TGCAGCGGTAGAGCAGGGGGCGCGGACACTGAAGCTTTCTTT. Translating gives CSGRAGGADTEAFF.

This chain connects TRBV18 to TRBJ1-1; 8 nucleotides match TRBD1. Germline V gene lookup returns CDR1 KGHSH and CDR2 LQKENI. CDR3 length: 14 amino acids. J was trimmed by 5 bases and V by 8 bases; bases with no gene match: 10. This CDR3 is CASTEDRAGTEAFF. The CDR3, as DNA: TGTGCCAGCACCGAGGACAGGGCGGGAACTGAAGCTTTCTTT.

This rearrangement joins TRBV7-6 to TRBJ2-1, with D possibly TRBD2 on 6 matching bases. Trimming pared 5 bases from V and 0 bases from J, leaving 23 bases between. This CDR3 region has 19 residues. CDR1 and CDR2 (germline): SGHVS, FNYEAQ. The DNA of the CDR3 is TGTGCCAGCAGCGATCCTTCGAGCCCTAGCGTAGGCTCCTACAATGAGCAGTTCTTC. Amino acid sequence: CASSDPSSPSVGSYNEQFF.

The chain is built from TRBV21-1 and TRBJ2-7; the DNA was not used to check the table's D call, TRBD1. TRBV21-1 is labeled a pseudogene. This CDR3 contains 12 residues. CDR3 residues: CASAWTFDEQYV. CDR3 DNA sequence: TGTGCCAGCGCTTGGACATTCGACGAGCAGTACGTC.

This clone was counted between two and nine times. The chain recombines TRBV19 with TRBJ1-1; 7 bases are a match to TRBD1. CDR1 LNHDA and CDR2 SQIVND come from the germline V gene (reference sequence). V shed 6 bases and J 1 base; nucleotides not matched to a gene: 5. The CDR3 contains 14 residues. The CDR3 bases are TGTGCCAGTAGGACATGGGACAGGAACACTGAAGCTTTCTTT. Protein sequence: CASRTWDRNTEAFF.

The chain joins TRBV30 to TRBJ2-1; a weak D match, TRBD1 (5 bases). CDR1 is GTSNPN and CDR2 is SVGIG in the germline V gene (reference sequence). The CDR3 runs to 13 residues. Trimming took off 0 bases at V and 9 bases at J, with 12 bases between the two ends. The CDR3 coding sequence is TGTGCCTGGAGTGTGAAGGGAACAGGTGAGCAGTTCTTC. Residues: CAWSVKGTGEQFF.

The J gene is TRBJ1-1, the V gene TRBV30; D unclear. CDR1 and CDR2 (germline): GTSNPN, SVGIG (reference sequence). This CDR3 comprises 14 residues. Trimming left V 5 bases short and J 0 bases short, with 13 bases between. The CDR3 region has the DNA TGTGCCTGGTCGCGACTGCACATGAACACTGAAGCTTTCTTT. Protein product: CAWSRLHMNTEAFF.

This chain joins TRBV13 and TRBJ1-1; a weak D match, TRBD1 (5 bases). V lost 6 bases and J lost 1, with 9 bases in between. Germline V gives CDR1 PRHDT, CDR2 FYEKMQ (reference sequence). The CDR3 is made up of 13 amino acids. The CDR3 nucleotides read TGTGCCAGCAGGGCGACAGAGAACACTGAAGCTTTCTTT. Amino acid sequence: CASRATENTEAFF.

The V call is TRBV9, the J call TRBJ1-5; D is unresolved. The CDR3 is 15 amino acids. V lost 8 bases to trimming and J lost 0 bases, with 15 bases between them. The germline gives CDR1 SGDLS, CDR2 YYNGEE. The CDR3 sequence: CASPRWSYSNQPQHF. The CDR3 bases are TGTGCCAGTCCTCGTTGGTCCTATAGCAATCAGCCCCAGCATTTT.

The chain recombines TRBV29-1 with TRBJ1-1; D may be TRBD1 (6 bases). CDR3 length: 15 residues. V shed 4 bases and J shed 2 bases, with 17 bases lying between them. CDR1 and CDR2 (germline): SQVTM, ANQGSEA. Here the CDR3 reads CSVAPSTGTNTEAFF. CDR3 DNA sequence: TGCAGCGTTGCCCCCTCCACAGGGACCAACACTGAAGCTTTCTTT.

This chain links TRBV10-3 with TRBJ1-5, with D possibly TRBD1 on 5 matching bases. This CDR3 has 16 residues. With 0 bases removed from V and 1 base from J, the gap between germline ends came to 10 bases. Germline V gene lookup returns CDR1 ENHRY and CDR2 SYGVKD. CDR3 protein: CAISESRSGSNQPQHF. The CDR3 coding sequence is TGTGCCATCAGTGAGTCCCGGTCAGGGAGCAATCAGCCCCAGCATTTT.

This chain uses TRBV11-2 with TRBJ1-3, with a possible D match to TRBD1 (5 bases). The CDR3 has 19 amino acids. V shed 8 bases and J shed 4 bases, with 30 bases lying between them. CDR1 SGHAT and CDR2 FQNNGV come from the germline V gene. This CDR3 is CASSPLKGRLSRLGNTIYF. For the CDR3, the DNA is TGTGCCAGCTCCCCTTTGAAGGGGCGGTTAAGTAGGTTGGGAAACACCATATATTTT.

For the CDR3, the DNA is TGCAGTGCCCCTCCCGGGGACGAGCAGTACGTC. Translation gives CSAPPGDEQYV. The chain has TRBV20-1 and TRBJ2-7; TRBD2 is a possible D gene (5 bases). CDR3 length: 11 amino acids. V lost 6 bases and J lost 5, with 11 bases in between. Germline V gives CDR1 DFQATT, CDR2 SNEGSKA (reference sequence).